A selection of T cell receptor beta chains follows, all from one sample in a study of response to subunit inactivated influenza vaccine. TCRdb recomputed calls from the RT-PCR reads with MiXCR, one row per CDR3 protein. The table lists 450,000 to 600,000 distinct CDR3 sequences, less than 10% of them singletons, with 10% to 15% in the top ten. The sequenced sample was PBMCs from blood, obtained 23 months after vaccination. The receptors were gathered from a man between 50 and 69 years old who received an inactivated influenza vaccine. CDR3s include the opening cysteine and the closing phenylalanine or tryptophan. The D gene is left open where the match is weak. The listing skips clone size in some rows; elsewhere it reads once, few, many or a size class.

clone_size: few; d_call: TRBD1; j_call: TRBJ1-2; v_call: TRBV25-1; cdr3_nt: TGTGCCAGCAGTGGGACCGGGACAGCTAACTATGGCTACACCTTC; cdr3_aa: CASSGTGTANYGYTF
clone_size: many; d_call: .; j_call: TRBJ1-1; v_call: TRBV5-1; cdr3_nt: TGCGCCAGCAGTACTTGGGCACCTTGGACTGAAGCTTTCTTT; cdr3_aa: CASSTWAPWTEAFF
clone_size: .; d_call: .; j_call: TRBJ2-7; v_call: TRBV10-3; cdr3_nt: TGTGCCATCAAGGAGGGAGGAGCCTACGAGCAGTACTTC; cdr3_aa: CAIKEGGAYEQYF
clone_size: few; d_call: .; j_call: TRBJ2-4; v_call: TRBV20-1; cdr3_nt: TGCAGTGCTAGAGATGGGGGTCAGGCCAAAAACATTCAGTACTTC; cdr3_aa: CSARDGGQAKNIQYF
clone_size: many; d_call: TRBD2; j_call: TRBJ2-3; v_call: TRBV5-1; cdr3_nt: TGCGCCAGCAGCACCTCGACTAGCAGAAGCACAGATACGCAGTATTTT; cdr3_aa: CASSTSTSRSTDTQYF
clone_size: many; d_call: .; j_call: TRBJ2-3; v_call: TRBV5-1; cdr3_nt: TGCGCCAGCAGCTCAAGTCTTACTAGCACAGATACGCAGTATTTT; cdr3_aa: CASSSSLTSTDTQYF
clone_size: few; d_call: TRBD1; j_call: TRBJ1-1; v_call: TRBV28; cdr3_nt: TGTGCCAGCAGTGTCCCCGGGACAGGGGACCTGAACACTGAAGCTTTCTTT; cdr3_aa: CASSVPGTGDLNTEAFF
clone_size: many; d_call: .; j_call: TRBJ1-5; v_call: TRBV6-1; cdr3_nt: TGTGCCAGCTCGAGACTGGGTGACCAGCCCCAGCATTTT; cdr3_aa: CASSRLGDQPQHF
clone_size: .; d_call: TRBD1; j_call: TRBJ1-2; v_call: TRBV12-3/TRBV12-4; cdr3_nt: TGTGCCAGCAGCGGGACAGGGCAAACGTATGGCTACACCTTC; cdr3_aa: CASSGTGQTYGYTF
clone_size: few; d_call: .; j_call: TRBJ1-3; v_call: TRBV2; cdr3_nt: TGTGCCAGCAGTGACAGGCCCAGCTCTGGAAACACCATATATTTT; cdr3_aa: CASSDRPSSGNTIYF
clone_size: .; d_call: TRBD1; j_call: TRBJ1-2; v_call: TRBV4-2; cdr3_nt: TGTGCCAGCAGCCAAGCGATAGACAGGGTGAACTATGGCTACACCTTC; cdr3_aa: CASSQAIDRVNYGYTF
clone_size: few; d_call: .; j_call: TRBJ1-5; v_call: TRBV5-1; cdr3_nt: TGCGCCAGCAGCTTGTCACAGCTCAATCAGCCCCAGCATTTT; cdr3_aa: CASSLSQLNQPQHF
clone_size: many; d_call: .; j_call: TRBJ1-1; v_call: TRBV20-1; cdr3_nt: TGCAGTGCTAGAAAGGCGGGGCTTTATAACACTGAAGCTTTCTTT; cdr3_aa: CSARKAGLYNTEAFF
clone_size: many; d_call: .; j_call: TRBJ2-7; v_call: TRBV24-1; cdr3_nt: TGTGCCACCAGTGATTTGAACGAGCAGTACTTC; cdr3_aa: CATSDLNEQYF
clone_size: few; d_call: TRBD1; j_call: TRBJ2-7; v_call: TRBV4-2; cdr3_nt: TGTGCCAGCAGCCAAGGACAGGGAAGGGCATACGAGCAGTACTTC; cdr3_aa: CASSQGQGRAYEQYF
clone_size: .; d_call: TRBD2; j_call: TRBJ2-1; v_call: TRBV5-6; cdr3_nt: TGTGCCAGCCGCTTGAGGTGGACTAGCTTCACTGAGCAGTTCTTC; cdr3_aa: CASRLRWTSFTEQFF